Following are 11 T cell receptor beta chains from one sample sequenced in a study of beta chain features in type 1 diabetes. Findings and caveats of the study: Shortening that was moderate but significant affected the TCRB CDR3s of Type 1 diabetes patients in all four CD4+ subsets.

No antigen is known for these receptors. Sequencing targeted expressed TCRB transcripts, as all isolated RNA had been reverse transcribed. Repertoires were generated with immunoSEQ multiplex PCR, while TCRdb's copy carries only in-frame clones and drops some. Of hundreds of thousands of clones listed, over 13% are singletons. Source material: naive CD4+ T cells from blood. Receptors were obtained from a young man with type 1 diabetes.

This clone appeared a few times. The chain employs TRBV15 and TRBJ2-1, with TRBD2 identical over 7 bases. From germline, CDR1 is LNHNV and CDR2 YYDKDF (reference sequence). The CDR3 extends over 13 amino acids. Unmatched junction bases numbered 2, after V lost 2 bases and J lost 7 bases. The CDR3 DNA is TGTGCCACCAGCAGATATAGCGGGAATGAGCAGTTCTTC. Its protein product is CATSRYSGNEQFF.

The chain has TRBV6-6 and TRBJ2-1, with D possibly being TRBD1 or TRBD2 (5 bases each). Per the germline V gene, CDR1 is MNHNY and CDR2 is SVGAGI (reference sequence). The CDR3 contains 12 residues. V was trimmed by 5 bases and J by 7 bases, leaving 9 bases between them. The DNA for the CDR3 is TGTGCCAGCAGTCCCTGGGGGAATGAGCAGTTCTTC. This translates into CASSPWGNEQFF.

In regard to this clone: In the same sample, other DNA sequences code for this CDR3. This chain uses TRBV30 with TRBJ1-5; D gene ambiguous. The ends were cut back, 0 bases at V and 2 bases at J, with 5 bases in the middle. The germline V gene encodes CDR1 GTSNPN and CDR2 SVGIG (reference sequence). The CDR3 is 13 amino acids. CDR3 sequence: CAWSVAGNQPQHF. For the CDR3, the DNA is TGTGCCTGGAGTGTAGCAGGCAATCAGCCCCAGCATTTT.

The chain is built from TRBV5-4 and TRBJ1-5; the D gene is possibly TRBD1 (5 bases). Trimming pared 1 base from V and 5 bases from J, leaving 10 bases between. In germline, CDR1 is SGHNT, CDR2 YYREEE (reference sequence). The CDR3 extends over 14 amino acids. The CDR3 region has the DNA TGTGCCAGCAGCTTGTACGGGGGAGATCAGCCCCAGCATTTT. Its protein product is CASSLYGGDQPQHF. The full variable domain, its missing parts supplied by reference TRBV5-4 and TRBJ1-5, is ETGVTQSPTHLIKTRGQQVTLRCSSQSGHNTVSWYQQALGQGPQFIFQYYREEENGRGNFPPRFSGLQFPNYSSELNVNALELDDSALYLCASSLYGGDQPQHFGDGTRLSIL.

This clone was seen a handful of times. The same CDR3 also results from other DNA sequences found in this sample. This chain connects TRBV7-2 to TRBJ2-7; D call uncertain. Between the trimmed V and J ends, which lost 5 bases and 3 bases, there was a span of 11 bases. In germline, CDR1 is SGHTA, CDR2 FQGNSA. This CDR3 comprises 13 residues. The CDR3 is CASSRSGVYEQYF. Written as DNA, the CDR3 is TGTGCCAGCAGCCGATCAGGTGTCTACGAGCAGTACTTC.

In its sample, this clone was seen a few times. V and J are TRBV25-1 and TRBJ1-6; D is unclear. The ends were cut back, 4 bases at V and 10 bases at J, with 14 bases in the middle. The germline gives CDR1 MGHDK, CDR2 SYGVNS. This CDR3 is 14 amino acids long. CDR3 loop: CASSGGPGGSPLHF. The CDR3, as DNA: TGTGCCAGCAGTGGTGGCCCCGGCGGGTCACCCCTCCACTTT.

This sequence joins TRBV10-3 and TRBJ2-7; either TRBD1 or TRBD2 may fit D (5 bases each). Germline CDR1 reads ENHRY; CDR2 reads SYGVKD. The CDR3 extends over 13 amino acids. V shed 3 bases and J shed 7 bases, with 13 bases lying between them. For the CDR3, the DNA is TGTGCCATCAGTGATGGCAGGGAGATTGAGCAGTACTTC. It translates to CAISDGREIEQYF.

Regarding this clone: It is unclear where the CDR3 begins or ends on the DNA, so no DNA is shown, and the CDR3 is as TCRdb lists it. The V and J genes are TRBV2 and TRBJ2-3; no check of the table's D call, TRBD2, against the DNA was made. Germline V CDR1 and CDR2: SNHLY, FYNNEI. 16 amino acids form the CDR3, both terminal residues included. The chain's CDR3 is CASSSSRGAFTDTQYF.

The gene calls are TRBV14 and TRBJ2-2; D is possibly TRBD1 (6 bases). Per germline, CDR1 SGHDN and CDR2 FVKESK. V gave up 4 bases and J gave up 1 base, with 7 bases separating them. The CDR3 length is 14 residues. CDR3 in DNA: TGTGCCAGCAGCCCACAGGGGAACACCGGGGAGCTGTTTTTT. Protein: CASSPQGNTGELFF. Looking up the rest from reference TRBV14 and TRBJ2-2 gives the full variable domain: EAGVTQFPSHSVIEKGQTVTLRCDPISGHDNLYWYRRVMGKEIKFLLHFVKESKQDESGMPNNRFLAERTGGTYSTLKVQPAELEDSGVYFCASSPQGNTGELFFGEGSRLTVL.

The gene calls are TRBV10-3 and TRBJ2-1; D gene unclear. Germline V gene sequence: CDR1 ENHRY, CDR2 SYGVKD. This CDR3 comprises 12 residues. Trimming took off 3 bases at V and 7 bases at J, with 7 bases between the two ends. The CDR3 DNA sequence: TGTGCCATCAGTGACCTAAGGAATGAGCAGTTCTTC. Translating it yields CAISDLRNEQFF.

This clone was seen only a few times. The chain links TRBV11-2 to TRBJ2-4; D call uncertain. This CDR3 region has 11 residues. The germline V gene encodes CDR1 SGHAT and CDR2 FQNNGV. Trimming removed 0 bases at V and 10 bases at J, with 4 bases between. CDR3 residues: CASSLEGIQYF. Here the CDR3 DNA reads TGTGCCAGCAGCTTAGAGGGGATTCAGTACTTC.